Listed here is a single TCR beta chain. The data are from a study of blood T cell repertoires in COVID-19. CDR3 length: 15 amino acids. Allocation to cohorts depended on clinical history reported by the participants. Exposed study participants had met a COVID-19 case within 2 weeks before entry. In the original processing: How many nucleated cells were present was estimated from reference gene primer amplification. Measured with immunoSEQ multiplex PCR; TCRdb has only the in-frame clones, and not every one. The V and J calls and clone size come from that table; D and trimming were worked out from the DNA. This sample yields roughly 430,000 clones, of which 70% to 90% are seen a single time; about 1.4% belongs to the top ten.

Sequencing was done on a sample of PBMCs or T cells enriched from blood (not recorded which). This chain uses TRBV21-1 with TRBJ1-3; TRBD1, as called in the table, went unchecked against the DNA. TRBV21-1 is listed as a pseudogene. The receptor was derived from a woman aged 18-29 years who had been exposed to COVID-19. The CDR3 bases are TGTGCCAGCAGCAAAGTTTGGCAGGTACTCGACACCATATATTTT. Translation: CASSKVWQVLDTIYF.